A selection of T cell receptor beta chains follows, all from one sample in a study of cytomegalovirus exposure and HLA in healthy donors. Sequenced by immunoSEQ multiplex PCR; TCRdb stores in-frame clones only, minus some. Of approximately 200,000 clones listed, 65% to 90% are singletons. Sample: PBMCs. The origin of the receptors is a woman in her 50s in good health and CMV-seronegative. CDR3s include the opening cysteine and the closing phenylalanine or tryptophan. D genes are given only for firm matches. Clone sizes are given selectively: once, few, many, or a class where the clone is expanded.

D: TRBD1
V: TRBV2
size: -
J: TRBJ2-2
DNA: TGTGCCGGCAGTGGGCGGACAGGGGGCGGTCGAACCGGGGAGCTGTTTTTT
CDR3: CAGSGRTGGGRTGELFF

D: TRBD1
V: TRBV7-3
size: -
J: TRBJ1-2
DNA: TGTGCCAGCAGCTTAAACCAGGGGGCTAACTATGGCTACACCTTC
CDR3: CASSLNQGANYGYTF

D: -
V: TRBV18
size: -
J: TRBJ2-5
DNA: TGTGCCAGCTCACCATTGGACACAGGTCTCCAAGAGACCCAGTACTTC
CDR3: CASSPLDTGLQETQYF

D: -
V: TRBV28
size: few
J: TRBJ1-1
DNA: TGTGCCAGCAAGGGTGCGGGGCCCATGAACACTGAAGCTTTCTTT
CDR3: CASKGAGPMNTEAFF

D: TRBD1
V: TRBV6-1
size: -
J: TRBJ1-2
DNA: TGTGCCAGCAGAACGACAGGGGGCGCAGATGACTACACCTTC
CDR3: CASRTTGGADDYTF

D: TRBD1
V: TRBV18
size: -
J: TRBJ2-7
DNA: TGTGCCAGCTCACCACAAACAGGGGGCGAGCAGTACTTC
CDR3: CASSPQTGGEQYF

D: TRBD1
V: TRBV27
size: -
J: TRBJ2-7
DNA: TGTGCCAGCGGACGACTGGGGACAGGGGAGGACGAGCAGTACTTC
CDR3: CASGRLGTGEDEQYF

D: -
V: TRBV28
size: -
J: TRBJ2-1
DNA: TGTGCCAGCCTCACTTCGAATAACAATGAGCAGTTCTTC
CDR3: CASLTSNNNEQFF

D: TRBD2
V: TRBV11-2
size: -
J: TRBJ2-3
DNA: TGTGCCAGCAGCTGTCCCTCGCGGGAGGAGGTCGCAGATACGCAGTATTTT
CDR3: CASSCPSREEVADTQYF

D: TRBD2
V: TRBV7-9
size: -
J: TRBJ2-1
DNA: TGTGCCAGCACCGGGGGGGCTAGCCATGAGCAGTTCTTC
CDR3: CASTGGASHEQFF

D: TRBD1
V: TRBV18
size: -
J: TRBJ2-5
DNA: TGTGCCAGCTCACCACCGGTAGACAGGGGGGAGACCCAGTACTTC
CDR3: CASSPPVDRGETQYF

D: -
V: TRBV6-5
size: -
J: TRBJ1-5
DNA: TGTGCCAGCAGACGTGGGGGGGCGGGTCAGCCCCAGCATTTT
CDR3: CASRRGGAGQPQHF

D: TRBD2
V: TRBV19
size: few
J: TRBJ2-2
DNA: TGTGCCAGTAGTATTACTAGCGGGTTTGACACCGGGGAGCTGTTTTTT
CDR3: CASSITSGFDTGELFF

D: -
V: TRBV2
size: -
J: TRBJ1-2
DNA: TGTGCCAGCAGTGCAGGTGCGGGGCTCTGGAATGGCTACACCTTC
CDR3: CASSAGAGLWNGYTF

D: -
V: TRBV6-5
size: -
J: TRBJ2-7
DNA: TGTGCCAGCAGCCGGCTAGGGGCCTCCTACGAGCAGTACTTC
CDR3: CASSRLGASYEQYF

D: TRBD1
V: TRBV5-1
size: few
J: TRBJ2-7
DNA: TGCGCCAGCGCCCCAGGGGGACCCTCTTCCTACGAGCAGTACTTC
CDR3: CASAPGGPSSYEQYF

D: -
V: TRBV7-9
size: -
J: TRBJ2-7
DNA: TGTTCCAGCAGCGTCGGACAGAACGAGCAGTACTTC
CDR3: CSSSVGQNEQYF

D: -
V: TRBV15
size: -
J: TRBJ1-5
DNA: TGTGCCACCAGCAGAGAAAAGGACAGTTTAAATCAGCCCCAGCATTTT
CDR3: CATSREKDSLNQPQHF

D: TRBD2
V: TRBV6-5
size: -
J: TRBJ2-3
DNA: TGTGCCAGCAGGGGACTAGCGAACACAGATACGCAGTATTTT
CDR3: CASRGLANTDTQYF

D: TRBD2
V: TRBV6-4
size: few
J: TRBJ2-1
DNA: TGTGCCAGCAGTGACTCAGCGGGAGGGCCGAATGAGCAGTTCTTC
CDR3: CASSDSAGGPNEQFF

D: -
V: TRBV7-2
size: -
J: TRBJ1-6
DNA: TGTGCCAGCAGCAACACCCCAAATTCACCCCTCCACTTT
CDR3: CASSNTPNSPLHF

D: TRBD2
V: TRBV9
size: -
J: TRBJ2-1
DNA: TGTGCCAGCAGCGTACACCCCGGGACTAGCGGCAATGAGCAGTTCTTC
CDR3: CASSVHPGTSGNEQFF

D: TRBD1
V: TRBV28
size: -
J: TRBJ1-2
DNA: TGTGCCAGCAGTCTCCCGGTAACGGGACAGGGTTATGGCTACACCTTC
CDR3: CASSLPVTGQGYGYTF

D: -
V: TRBV20-1
size: -
J: TRBJ2-5
DNA: TGCAGTGCCCCCCCGGAAGAGACCCAGTACTTC
CDR3: CSAPPEETQYF

D: -
V: TRBV25-1
size: -
J: TRBJ2-2
DNA: TGTGCCAGCAGTGAATTTGACAGTCCCCTCTCAAACACCGGGGAGCTGTTTTTT
CDR3: CASSEFDSPLSNTGELFF

D: -
V: TRBV20-1
size: -
J: TRBJ1-1
DNA: TGCAGTGCTCCCGACATTCAGGTGGCTTTCTTT
CDR3: CSAPDIQVAFF

D: TRBD1
V: TRBV6-1
size: -
J: TRBJ2-7
DNA: TGTGCCAGCACCGGGACAGGGAGTAGCTACGAGCAGTACTTC
CDR3: CASTGTGSSYEQYF

D: TRBD2
V: TRBV7-2
size: -
J: TRBJ2-7
DNA: TGTGCCAGCAGCCCGGGGACTAGCGGGAGGGGTGTCTACGAGCAGTACTTC
CDR3: CASSPGTSGRGVYEQYF

D: -
V: TRBV19
size: -
J: TRBJ1-4
DNA: TGTGCCAGTAGAGACCAACAGAGTGAAAAACTGTTTTTT
CDR3: CASRDQQSEKLFF

D: -
V: TRBV5-1
size: -
J: TRBJ2-5
DNA: TGCGCCAGCAGTCCCCAGGGGGGTCGAGAGACCCAGTACTTC
CDR3: CASSPQGGRETQYF

D: -
V: TRBV5-1
size: -
J: TRBJ2-3
DNA: TGCGCCAGCAGCTTGGATGGGACTAGCACAGATACGCAGTATTTT
CDR3: CASSLDGTSTDTQYF

D: -
V: TRBV27
size: -
J: TRBJ2-3
DNA: TGTGCCAGCACACTACAGGGAAGTAGCACAACAGATACGCAGTATTTT
CDR3: CASTLQGSSTTDTQYF

D: -
V: TRBV11-2
size: -
J: TRBJ1-2
DNA: TGTGCCAGCAGCTTACCCACGGGCAGGGGCGGCTACACCTTC
CDR3: CASSLPTGRGGYTF